The 15 T cell receptor beta chains below all came from one sample that was sequenced in a study of blood T cell repertoires in COVID-19. TCRdb's table, derived via immunoSEQ multiplex PCR, lists solely in-frame clones and lacks some. Among roughly 250,000 clones listed, 90% to 95% were seen once. Input material: PBMCs or T cells enriched from blood (not recorded which). The receptors originated from a woman between 18 and 29 years old who had recovered from COVID-19.

In its sample, this clone was seen a few times. This chain links TRBV5-1 with TRBJ1-2; D uncertain. This CDR3 comprises 14 residues. Germline V CDR1 and CDR2: SGHRS, YFSETQ. V was pared by 4 bases and J by 1 base, with 11 bases between. CDR3 in DNA: TGCGCCAGCAGCAGGAACAGAGATAACTATGGCTACACCTTC. This translates into CASSRNRDNYGYTF.

The DNA for the CDR3 is TGCGCCAGCAGCGGGAGGGTTTACCGGGAGCAGTTCTTC. Translated, it gives CASSGRVYREQFF. This chain links TRBV10-2 with TRBJ2-1, with TRBD2 matching 8 bases. The J segment lost 10 bases and the V segment lost 6 bases, leaving 8 bases of the junction unmatched. CDR3 length: 13 amino acids. Germline lookup yields CDR1 WSHSY and CDR2 SAAADI.

The V gene is TRBV27, the J gene TRBJ2-7; possibly TRBD2 for D (5 bases). CDR3 size: 15 residues. Germline values: CDR1 MNHEY, CDR2 SMNVEV (reference sequence). Deletions cut 0 bases from V and 1 base from J, with 10 bases between. CDR3 protein: CASSLSLASSYEQYF. DNA of the CDR3: TGTGCCAGCAGTTTATCTCTAGCCTCATCCTACGAGCAGTACTTC.

In this sample, this clone turned up once. The V call is TRBV7-9, the J call TRBJ1-6; D is ambiguous. The CDR3 covers 14 residues. Trimming left V 5 bases short and J 9 bases short, with 14 bases between. The germline V gene has CDR1 SEHNR and CDR2 FQNEAQ (reference sequence). DNA of the CDR3: TGTGCCAGCAGCCCACACCAGGACTTTTCACCCCTCCACTTT. Translating gives CASSPHQDFSPLHF.

The V gene is TRBV5-6, the J gene TRBJ1-1; tentatively, D is TRBD1 (6 bases). Trimming took off 4 bases at V and 1 base at J, with 11 bases between the two ends. CDR1 is SGHDT and CDR2 is YYEEEE in the germline V gene. The CDR3 runs 14 residues. CDR3: CASSRQDWNTEAFF. The DNA of the CDR3 is TGTGCCAGCAGCCGACAGGACTGGAACACTGAAGCTTTCTTT.

The chain employs TRBV5-4 and TRBJ2-1; TRBD1 aligns across 8 bases. Unmatched junction bases numbered 5, after V lost 4 bases and J lost 2 bases. This CDR3 is 15 amino acids long. Germline V gene data show CDR1 as SGHNT and CDR2 as YYREEE (reference sequence). The CDR3 bases are TGTGCCAGCAGCACCGACAGGGGTACCTACAATGAGCAGTTCTTC. Encoded protein: CASSTDRGTYNEQFF.

This sequence joins TRBV5-1 and TRBJ2-2; the D gene is possibly TRBD2 (6 bases). This CDR3 has 15 amino acids. Germline-derived CDR1 and CDR2 are SGHRS and YFSETQ. The germline V and J ends were trimmed by 2 bases and 7 bases, with 15 bases remaining between them. This CDR3 reads CASSLGGSGVGELFF. For the CDR3, the DNA is TGCGCCAGCAGCTTAGGAGGGAGTGGAGTCGGGGAGCTGTTTTTT.

The gene calls are TRBV7-3 and TRBJ2-5; perhaps TRBD1 as D (5 bases). The germline V gene has CDR1 SGHTA and CDR2 FQGTGA. CDR3 length equals 14 residues. Deletions cut 5 bases from V and 5 bases from J, with 15 bases between. The CDR3 sequence: CASSPGGAWETQYF. As DNA, the CDR3 is TGTGCCAGCAGCCCAGGTGGGGCGTGGGAGACCCAGTACTTC.

This chain links TRBV19 with TRBJ2-1; the match to TRBD1 covers 8 bases. The CDR3 covers 15 residues. The J segment lost 5 bases and the V segment lost 2 bases, leaving 5 bases of the junction unmatched. Germline lookup yields CDR1 LNHDA and CDR2 SQIVND (reference sequence). CDR3 loop: CASSIRQGSHNEQFF. The DNA for the CDR3 is TGTGCCAGTAGTATAAGACAGGGGTCCCACAATGAGCAGTTCTTC.

CDR3 in DNA: TGTGCCAGCAGCTCCGGGGGGGGCACCGTCTACGAGCAGTACTTC. It translates to CASSSGGGTVYEQYF. The chain combines TRBV7-8 with TRBJ2-7; 8 nucleotides match TRBD2. Germline CDR1 SGHVS, CDR2 FQNEAQ. V trimming: 4 bases; J trimming: 3 bases; junction bases outside the gene matches: 8. The CDR3 spans 15 residues.

The gene calls are TRBV7-8 and TRBJ2-3; D gene uncertain. This CDR3 contains 12 residues. V dropped 5 bases and J dropped 4 bases, with 7 bases sitting between them. Germline CDR1 SGHVS, CDR2 FQNEAQ. The CDR3 bases are TGTGCCAGCAGCCCTCGTGCAGATACGCAGTATTTT. Its translation: CASSPRADTQYF. Full variable domain (remainder filled in from reference TRBV7-8 and TRBJ2-3): GAGVSQSPRYKVAKRGQDVALRCDPISGHVSLFWYQQALGQGPEFLTYFQNEAQLDKSGLPSDRFFAERPEGSVSTLKIQRTQQEDSAVYLCASSPRADTQYFGPGTRLTVL.

On this clone: Within the sample, other DNA sequences also encode this same CDR3. The CDR3 sequence is CASSLRGNTEAFF. As DNA, the CDR3 is TGTGCCAGCAGTTTAAGGGGGAACACTGAAGCTTTCTTT. V gene TRBV27 combines with J gene TRBJ1-1, with D possibly matching TRBD1 (5 bases). CDR3 size: 13 residues. V lost 2 bases and J lost 1, with 5 bases in between. Germline V gene lookup returns CDR1 MNHEY and CDR2 SMNVEV (reference sequence).

V and J are TRBV5-6 and TRBJ2-3; TRBD2 matches 12 bases. V shed 4 bases and J 4 bases; nucleotides not matched to a gene: 10. Germline CDR1 and CDR2: SGHDT and YYEEEE. This CDR3 spans 17 amino acids. CDR3: CASSGAVLAGGADTQYF. CDR3 DNA sequence: TGTGCCAGCAGCGGGGCGGTACTAGCGGGAGGCGCAGATACGCAGTATTTT.

The J gene is TRBJ2-1, the V gene TRBV9; a possible D gene is TRBD2 (6 bases). The V gene's germline CDR1 is SGDLS and CDR2 YYNGEE. V shed 5 bases and J shed 8 bases, with 17 bases lying between them. The CDR3 covers 14 residues. The CDR3 DNA sequence: TGTGCCAGCAGTATACTCGGGAGTCGGGATGAGCAGTTCTTC. Amino acid sequence: CASSILGSRDEQFF.

The chain is built from TRBV5-1 and TRBJ2-1; 7 nucleotides align to TRBD1. Germline lookup yields CDR1 SGHRS and CDR2 YFSETQ. CDR3 size: 15 residues. The junction had 10 bases not matched to a gene; V was cut back by 3 bases and J by 7 bases. The CDR3 sequence is CASSWSTGDANEQFF. The CDR3, as DNA: TGCGCCAGCAGCTGGTCTACAGGGGATGCGAATGAGCAGTTCTTC. Complete variable domain (other parts from reference TRBV5-1 and TRBJ2-1): KAGVTQTPRYLIKTRGQQVTLSCSPISGHRSVSWYQQTPGQGLQFLFEYFSETQRNKGNFPGRFSGRQFSNSRSEMNVSTLELGDSALYLCASSWSTGDANEQFFGPGTRLTVL.